This note documents a single T cell receptor (beta chain) sequence. Its antigen remains unknown. The CDR3 totals 14 residues. V was trimmed by 7 bases and J by 0 bases, leaving 11 bases between them. Germline CDR1 MGHDK, CDR2 SYGVNS. This sample was included in a study of blood T cells in healthy people across ages. Whole-study findings and limits: The study lacked donor CMV status, which possibly confounded expanded clonotype changes.

Samples had at least 6.5 million PBMCs isolated from them. No fewer than 6 micrograms of total RNA were isolated from every sample. The use of a sample-barcoded 5' primer and a J-beta primer mix characterized a second PCR of roughly 6 to 11 cycles. TCRdb fed the 5' RACE reads into MiXCR, producing one record per CDR3 protein. The sample includes about 1.7 million distinct CDR3 sequences, about 30% of them seen just once. The J gene is TRBJ2-3, the V gene TRBV25-1; maybe TRBD1 (5 bases). Sequenced: blood. This clonotype originated in a woman aged 25 to 39 in good health. The DNA of the CDR3 is TGTGCCAGCAAAGCAGGGTTGAGCACAGATACGCAGTATTTT. Protein product: CASKAGLSTDTQYF.